The rows below give T cell receptor beta chains drawn from one sample of a study of blood T cell repertoires in COVID-19. Sequencing used immunoSEQ multiplex PCR; TCRdb keeps in-frame clones, though not all of them. The table lists about 120,000 clones, more than 80% of them singletons, with about 6.1% in the top ten. Input material: peripheral blood. Receptors were obtained from a woman aged 60-75 years with COVID-19, enrolled during active disease. CDR3s include the opening cysteine and the closing phenylalanine or tryptophan. D genes are given only for firm matches. Some rows mark clone size as missing; the rest say once, few, many or name a class of expanded clone.

TRBV30,14,TRBJ1-1,TRBD1,-,TGTGCCTGGACCCGCGGACAGGGTAGGGCTGAAGCTTTCTTT,CAWTRGQGRAEAFF
TRBV5-1,15,TRBJ1-2,-,-,TGCGCCAGCAGCTTGAGTGGGACTACTAACTATGGCTACACCTTC,CASSLSGTTNYGYTF
TRBV5-4,12,TRBJ1-1,-,-,TGTGCCAGCCGGTTGTCGGACACTGAAGCTTTCTTT,CASRLSDTEAFF
TRBV7-9,16,TRBJ2-7,-,-,TGTGCCAGCAGCTTGTACCCTGGACAAGATTACTACGAGCAGTACTTC,CASSLYPGQDYYEQYF
TRBV5-1,15,TRBJ2-1,TRBD1,-,TGCGCCAGCAGCTACCGGGACAGGGCATACAATGAGCAGTTCTTC,CASSYRDRAYNEQFF
TRBV7-9,19,TRBJ1-6,TRBD1,-,TGTGCCAGCAGCTTAGCTGTCGGGCTAAGACAGGGGGATGAGTCACCCCTCCACTTT,CASSLAVGLRQGDESPLHF
TRBV6-5,14,TRBJ2-2,-,-,TGTGCCAGCACTCGTTCAGTGAACACCGGGGAGCTGTTTTTT,CASTRSVNTGELFF
TRBV7-2,15,TRBJ2-5,TRBD2,once,TGTGCCAGCAGCTTGCTAGCGGGGTACCAAGAGACCCAGTACTTC,CASSLLAGYQETQYF
TRBV9,15,TRBJ1-2,TRBD1,-,TGTGCCAGCAGCGGTCGACAGGGCTCTTGGTATGGCTACACCTTC,CASSGRQGSWYGYTF
TRBV5-8,13,TRBJ1-1,TRBD1,-,TGTGCCAGCGTGGACAGGGTCGGCACTGAAGCTTTCTTT,CASVDRVGTEAFF
TRBV18,12,TRBJ1-1,-,-,TGTGCCAGCTCAAACGAGGTTACTGAAGCTTTCTTT,CASSNEVTEAFF
TRBV4-3,16,TRBJ1-6,TRBD1,-,TGCGCCAGCAGCCAAGATGGGACAGATAATAATTCACCCCTCCACTTT,CASSQDGTDNNSPLHF
TRBV6-6,15,TRBJ2-1,-,once,TGTGCCAGCTACGCCGGGACTCTGACCTACAATGAGCAGTTCTTC,CASYAGTLTYNEQFF
TRBV25-1,13,TRBJ1-2,-,-,TGTGCCAGCAGTGAAACGACCGAGGAAGGCTACACCTTC,CASSETTEEGYTF
TRBV5-6,16,TRBJ1-4,TRBD1,-,TGTGCCAGCAGCTCACTACAGGGGGCGAAGGGTGAAAAACTGTTTTTT,CASSSLQGAKGEKLFF
TRBV13,16,TRBJ2-3,-,-,TGTGCCAGCAGCTTTTTTAGAGGGGGGGCCGGAGATACGCAGTATTTT,CASSFFRGGAGDTQYF
TRBV6-2/TRBV6-3,15,TRBJ1-5,-,few,TGTGCCAGCAGCAAGACAGGAGATAGCAATCAGCCCCAGCATTTT,CASSKTGDSNQPQHF
TRBV24-1,16,TRBJ1-5,TRBD1,-,TGTGCCACCAGTGACCCGGGACAGGGGGATAATCAGCCCCAGCATTTT,CATSDPGQGDNQPQHF
TRBV11-2,16,TRBJ2-7,TRBD1,-,TGTGCCAGCAGCTTAGTTCCGGGGACAGGTGCCTACGAGCAGTACTTC,CASSLVPGTGAYEQYF
TRBV5-4,16,TRBJ1-6,-,-,TGTGCCGTACAAAACGGCGGGTCCTCCTATAATTCACCCCTCCACTTT,CAVQNGGSSYNSPLHF
TRBV19,13,TRBJ2-7,-,-,TGTGCCAGCGCGCGGGGGGACAGCTACGAGCAGTACTTC,CASARGDSYEQYF
TRBV2,16,TRBJ1-4,-,-,TGTGCCGGCGGAAAATCAACAGGGTTACCTAATGAAAAACTGTTTTTT,CAGGKSTGLPNEKLFF
TRBV25-1,15,TRBJ2-1,TRBD2,-,TGTGCCAGCAGCGTCGTGGGGGGGGCCTACAATGAGCAGTTCTTC,CASSVVGGAYNEQFF
TRBV5-1,13,TRBJ1-1,-,-,TGCGCCAGCAGCTTGAAGGGGTACACTGAAGCTTTCTTT,CASSLKGYTEAFF
TRBV2,12,TRBJ1-1,-,-,TGTGCCAGCAGTGTGGGAGGACTTGAAGCTTTCTTT,CASSVGGLEAFF
TRBV13,13,TRBJ1-1,-,-,TGTGCCAGCAGCCCCGCGAGGGACACTGAAGCTTTCTTT,CASSPARDTEAFF
TRBV9,15,TRBJ1-4,TRBD1,-,TGTGCCAGCAGCGTAGACAGGGGCCGGAGTGAAAAACTGTTTTTT,CASSVDRGRSEKLFF
TRBV24-1,16,TRBJ2-7,TRBD1,-,TGTGCCACCAGTGGGACGGGACAGGGGGCCGAATACGAGCAGTACTTC,CATSGTGQGAEYEQYF
TRBV19,14,TRBJ2-1,TRBD1,-,TGTGCCAGTAGTATCCGGGACAGGGGCAATGAGCAGTTCTTC,CASSIRDRGNEQFF
TRBV13,14,TRBJ2-7,-,once,TGTGCCAGCAGGACGGCGGGATCACCCTACGAGCAGTACTTC,CASRTAGSPYEQYF
TRBV5-6,13,TRBJ1-4,-,-,TGTGCCAGCAGCTTGGCGGGTGAAGAAAAACTGTTTTTT,CASSLAGEEKLFF
TRBV6-2/TRBV6-3,14,TRBJ2-7,TRBD1,-,TGTGCCAGCAGTTCCGGGACAGGGAACTACGAGCAGTACTTC,CASSSGTGNYEQYF
TRBV9,22,TRBJ1-2,-,-,TGTGCCAGCAGCGTCGCCGGGGGGCGGGGGACTCCGAACGATTTCCCCAACTATGGCTACACCTTC,CASSVAGGRGTPNDFPNYGYTF
TRBV28,13,TRBJ1-2,-,once,TGTGCCAGCAGTCCCCCGGACAATTATGGCTACACCTTC,CASSPPDNYGYTF
TRBV9,14,TRBJ2-2,-,few,TGTGCCAGCAGCTTAGTAGCAAACACCGGGGAGCTGTTTTTT,CASSLVANTGELFF
TRBV10-3,15,TRBJ2-7,TRBD1,-,TGTGCCACCATCAGGGAACAGGGGTTGCTGGACGAGCAGTACTTC,CATIREQGLLDEQYF
TRBV4-1,11,TRBJ1-1,-,-,TGCGCCAGCAGCCACTCAGGAAAAGCTTTCTTT,CASSHSGKAFF
TRBV4-1,16,TRBJ1-6,-,-,TGCGCCAGCAGCCAAGCTCGTGAGACAAACAATTCACCCCTCCACTTT,CASSQARETNNSPLHF
TRBV7-8,18,TRBJ2-7,TRBD2,-,TGTGCCAGCAGCCTTCGGGTTAGCGGGGGGGTAAACTTCTACGAGCAGTACTTC,CASSLRVSGGVNFYEQYF
TRBV12-3/TRBV12-4,13,TRBJ1-2,-,-,TGTGCCAGCAGTTTATTACAGGGTGATGGCTACACCTTC,CASSLLQGDGYTF
TRBV11-3,15,TRBJ2-5,TRBD2,-,TGTGCCAGCAGCTTAGGGGGGACTAGCGGGGCATCGCAGTACTTC,CASSLGGTSGASQYF
TRBV5-4,15,TRBJ2-3,-,-,TGTGCCAGCAGCTCTGACAGCCTCCTCACAGATACGCAGTATTTT,CASSSDSLLTDTQYF
TRBV7-8,15,TRBJ2-2,TRBD1,-,TGTGCCAGCAGCTTCAGACAGGGGTACACCGGGGAGCTGTTTTTT,CASSFRQGYTGELFF
TRBV24-1,15,TRBJ1-3,TRBD1,-,TGTGCCACCAGTCAGGACAGGGCATCTGGAAACACCATATATTTT,CATSQDRASGNTIYF
TRBV5-1,18,TRBJ2-3,TRBD2,-,TGCGCCAGCAGCTTACCGGGACTAGCGGGGGCTGGCACAGATACGCAGTATTTT,CASSLPGLAGAGTDTQYF
TRBV6-2/TRBV6-3,13,TRBJ2-7,TRBD2,few,TGTGCCAGCAGTTACTGGACTAGCTACGAGCAGTACTTC,CASSYWTSYEQYF
TRBV18,13,TRBJ1-1,-,-,TGTGCCAGCTCACAGGAGTACCACACTGAAGCTTTCTTT,CASSQEYHTEAFF
TRBV3-1/TRBV3-2,14,TRBJ1-2,TRBD1,-,TGTGCCAGCAGCCAAGACTCAGGGGGTTATGGCTACACCTTC,CASSQDSGGYGYTF
TRBV6-2/TRBV6-3,16,TRBJ2-7,TRBD1,-,TGTGCCAGCAGTTCACTAGGACAGGTTACATCCTACGAGCAGTACTTC,CASSSLGQVTSYEQYF
TRBV5-1,14,TRBJ1-1,TRBD1,-,TGCGCCAGCCGCACAGGACAGGCGAACACTGAAGCTTTCTTT,CASRTGQANTEAFF
TRBV3-1/TRBV3-2,15,TRBJ2-7,-,once,TGTGCCAGCAGCCAAGGTGGAGTTAGCTCCTACGAGCAGTACTTC,CASSQGGVSSYEQYF
TRBV27,18,TRBJ1-6,-,-,TGTGCCAGCAGCTACTCCGGACAGCCGAGCTCCTATAATTCACCCCTCCACTTT,CASSYSGQPSSYNSPLHF